This is a list of T cell receptor beta chains from one sample in a study of control samples from healthy donors and cancer patients. Sequencing was performed with immunoSEQ multiplex PCR; in TCRdb, only in-frame clones are kept and a portion is missing. The table includes 50,000 to 55,000 clones, approximately 86% detected once. Input material: PBMCs. Every receptor here comes from a man aged 60 to 75 with head and neck cancer. CDR3s include the opening cysteine and the closing phenylalanine or tryptophan. A D gene is named only where the DNA matches it firmly. Rows give clone size only sometimes, using once, few, many, or a class for an expanded clone.

v_gene: TRBV5-1; abundance: -; d_gene: -; j_gene: TRBJ2-5; CDR3aa: CASSLDGDKAKTQYF
v_gene: TRBV7-9; abundance: -; d_gene: TRBD1; j_gene: TRBJ1-2; CDR3aa: CASSRQGYGYTF
v_gene: TRBV18; abundance: -; d_gene: -; j_gene: TRBJ1-1; CDR3aa: CASSPTPSGAFF
v_gene: TRBV29-1; abundance: -; d_gene: -; j_gene: TRBJ2-3; CDR3aa: CSVQGPVPSTDTQYF
v_gene: TRBV6-5; abundance: -; d_gene: -; j_gene: TRBJ1-1; CDR3aa: CASSQLRRNTEAFF
v_gene: TRBV13; abundance: few; d_gene: TRBD1; j_gene: TRBJ2-2; CDR3aa: CASSLSDRSDGTGELFF
v_gene: TRBV15; abundance: -; d_gene: TRBD1; j_gene: TRBJ2-1; CDR3aa: CATLSDRGFFYNEQFF
v_gene: TRBV5-1; abundance: few; d_gene: TRBD1; j_gene: TRBJ2-7; CDR3aa: CASSSGTASYEQYF
v_gene: TRBV7-2; abundance: -; d_gene: TRBD1; j_gene: TRBJ2-1; CDR3aa: CASSPTGTGVNNEQFF
v_gene: TRBV30; abundance: -; d_gene: -; j_gene: TRBJ2-7; CDR3aa: CAWSGGRGEQYF
v_gene: TRBV7-6; abundance: -; d_gene: -; j_gene: TRBJ2-7; CDR3aa: CASSLIPGKQYF
v_gene: TRBV5-1; abundance: -; d_gene: -; j_gene: TRBJ2-2; CDR3aa: CASRVGTGNTGELFF
v_gene: TRBV7-8; abundance: few; d_gene: -; j_gene: TRBJ1-2; CDR3aa: CASSLGRRGRNYGYTF
v_gene: TRBV28; abundance: -; d_gene: -; j_gene: TRBJ2-2; CDR3aa: CASSALENTGELFF
v_gene: TRBV12-3/TRBV12-4; abundance: -; d_gene: TRBD2; j_gene: TRBJ2-7; CDR3aa: CASSLREEGEQYF
v_gene: TRBV7-8; abundance: -; d_gene: TRBD1; j_gene: TRBJ2-1; CDR3aa: CASSLFPGGSYNEQFF
v_gene: TRBV4-3; abundance: -; d_gene: -; j_gene: TRBJ2-2; CDR3aa: CASSPQAIPSNTGELFF
v_gene: TRBV14; abundance: -; d_gene: TRBD1; j_gene: TRBJ2-6; CDR3aa: CASSHPQGRGSGANVLTF
v_gene: TRBV18; abundance: few; d_gene: TRBD1; j_gene: TRBJ2-7; CDR3aa: CASSDRTGRDEQYF
v_gene: TRBV7-2; abundance: once; d_gene: TRBD2; j_gene: TRBJ2-3; CDR3aa: CASSRNSGGTDTQYF
v_gene: TRBV29-1; abundance: -; d_gene: TRBD1; j_gene: TRBJ2-1; CDR3aa: CSARPGQENYNEQFF
v_gene: TRBV18; abundance: -; d_gene: TRBD2; j_gene: TRBJ2-3; CDR3aa: CASSPSSGRPDTQYF
v_gene: TRBV2; abundance: -; d_gene: -; j_gene: TRBJ2-5; CDR3aa: CASSVGNLETQYF
v_gene: TRBV14; abundance: few; d_gene: TRBD1; j_gene: TRBJ2-7; CDR3aa: CASSRRTGYEQYF
v_gene: TRBV2; abundance: -; d_gene: TRBD2; j_gene: TRBJ2-5; CDR3aa: CASTTRLAGYQETQYF
v_gene: TRBV4-3; abundance: -; d_gene: TRBD1; j_gene: TRBJ2-1; CDR3aa: CASSRGVGQDYNEQFF
v_gene: TRBV14; abundance: -; d_gene: -; j_gene: TRBJ2-2; CDR3aa: CASSQERTYTGELFF
v_gene: TRBV6-2/TRBV6-3; abundance: -; d_gene: -; j_gene: TRBJ1-4; CDR3aa: CASSYGKKLFF
v_gene: TRBV6-1; abundance: -; d_gene: -; j_gene: TRBJ1-5; CDR3aa: CASSEFLGNQPQHF
v_gene: TRBV9; abundance: -; d_gene: TRBD1; j_gene: TRBJ2-1; CDR3aa: CASSRTGQSSYNEQFF
v_gene: TRBV6-5; abundance: -; d_gene: -; j_gene: TRBJ1-6; CDR3aa: CASRTDGSNNSPLHF
v_gene: TRBV18; abundance: -; d_gene: -; j_gene: TRBJ2-3; CDR3aa: CASSPPILSLDTDTQYF
v_gene: TRBV7-2; abundance: -; d_gene: TRBD2; j_gene: TRBJ2-1; CDR3aa: CASSSGTSGVTREQFF
v_gene: TRBV6-5; abundance: -; d_gene: -; j_gene: TRBJ1-1; CDR3aa: CASSYGRDTEAFF
v_gene: TRBV27; abundance: -; d_gene: -; j_gene: TRBJ2-3; CDR3aa: CASSYGTSRRTDTQYF
v_gene: TRBV27; abundance: -; d_gene: -; j_gene: TRBJ2-4; CDR3aa: CASSLRQEEAKNIQYF
v_gene: TRBV11-3; abundance: -; d_gene: -; j_gene: TRBJ2-2; CDR3aa: CASSLGSHDTGELFF
v_gene: TRBV7-8; abundance: -; d_gene: -; j_gene: TRBJ2-7; CDR3aa: CASSQGTSYEQYF
v_gene: TRBV13; abundance: -; d_gene: -; j_gene: TRBJ1-1; CDR3aa: CASSLLSVSTEAFF